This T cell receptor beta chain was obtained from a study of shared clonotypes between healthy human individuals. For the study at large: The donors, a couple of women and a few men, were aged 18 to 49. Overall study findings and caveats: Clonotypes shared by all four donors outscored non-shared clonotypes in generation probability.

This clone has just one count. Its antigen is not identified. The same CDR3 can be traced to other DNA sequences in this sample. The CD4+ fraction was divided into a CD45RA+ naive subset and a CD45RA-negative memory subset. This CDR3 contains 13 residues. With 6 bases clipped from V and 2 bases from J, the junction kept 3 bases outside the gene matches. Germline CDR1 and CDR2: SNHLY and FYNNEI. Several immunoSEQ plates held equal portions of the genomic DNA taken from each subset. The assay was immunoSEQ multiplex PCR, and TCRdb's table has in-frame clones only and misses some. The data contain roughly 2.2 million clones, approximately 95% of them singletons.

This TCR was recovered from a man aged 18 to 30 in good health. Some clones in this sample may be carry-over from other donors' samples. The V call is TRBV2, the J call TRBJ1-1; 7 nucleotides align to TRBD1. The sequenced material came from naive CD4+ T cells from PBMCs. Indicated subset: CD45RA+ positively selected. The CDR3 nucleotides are TGTGCCAGCAGCAGACAGGGTAACACTGAAGCTTTCTTT. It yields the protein CASSRQGNTEAFF.